Many counts were recorded for the clone carrying this T cell receptor (beta chain). What it binds is unknown. These data originate in a study of CD8 T cells in ankylosing spondylitis. General observations from the study: Reactive arthritis synovial fluid and blood were previously reported to contain some motif variants. The clones that were linked to disease were reported to be significantly enriched in matched synovial fluid samples from ankylosing spondylitis patients.

Quantitative 5'-RACE was performed with molecular barcodes, and it yielded the TCR beta libraries. TCRdb reanalysed the 5' RACE reads using MiXCR and keeps one entry per CDR3 protein. The sample comprises approximately 300,000 distinct CDR3 sequences, 20% of which are singletons, and less than 9.5% rests with the top ten. V was clipped by 4 bases and J by 7 bases, with 14 bases between them. Per germline, CDR1 DFQATT and CDR2 SNEGSKA (reference sequence). This CDR3 is 13 amino acids long. The source is a male donor with ankylosing spondylitis or in good health (not recorded which). The gene calls are TRBV20-1 and TRBJ1-5; D is possibly TRBD1 (6 bases). Source material: blood, either unsorted or a sorted T cell fraction (not recorded which). The CDR3 coding sequence is TGCAGTGCTACTCTAACAGGGCCCCAGCCCCAGCATTTT. It yields the protein CSATLTGPQPQHF.